Each of the 9 T cell receptor beta chains below was sequenced from the same sample in a study of cytomegalovirus exposure and HLA in healthy donors. The PCR employed 60 Vbeta primers together with 13 Jbeta primers. Repertoires were generated with immunoSEQ multiplex PCR, while TCRdb's copy carries only in-frame clones and drops some. Its table lists about 58,000 clones. Material for sequencing was PBMCs. Every receptor here comes from a woman under 30 in good health and CMV-seronegative.

The chain carries TRBV27 and TRBJ2-7; 8 bases agree with TRBD2. Looked up from germline, CDR1 is MNHEY and CDR2 is SMNVEV (reference sequence). V lost 3 bases, J lost 3 bases, and 7 bases stayed unmatched. The CDR3 is 15 residues long. CDR3 nucleotides: TGTGCCAGCAGTTTCACTAGCGGAGGTGTCTACGAGCAGTACTTC. It translates to CASSFTSGGVYEQYF.

The J gene is TRBJ2-7, the V gene TRBV19, with 9 bases that match TRBD1. The germline gives CDR1 LNHDA, CDR2 SQIVND (reference sequence). The CDR3 has 15 residues. Trimming at V came to 7 bases and at J to 1 base, leaving 8 bases not matched to a gene. CDR3 loop: CASTVTGTGSYEQYF. The CDR3 DNA follows: TGTGCCAGTACCGTAACCGGGACAGGGTCCTACGAGCAGTACTTC.

The chain employs TRBV5-1 and TRBJ2-1; 10 nucleotides match TRBD1. The CDR3 loop spans 16 amino acids. Germline V gene sequence: CDR1 SGHRS, CDR2 YFSETQ. The V and J ends lost 4 bases and 3 bases, in that order; junction bases with no gene match: 7. In DNA, the CDR3 is TGCGCCAGCAGCAGGATGACAGGGGGCTTCTACAATGAGCAGTTCTTC. This encodes CASSRMTGGFYNEQFF.

The chain uses TRBV28 and TRBJ1-2; D remains ambiguous. The germline CDR1 and CDR2 sequences are MDHEN and SYDVKM. This CDR3 has 11 amino acids. The V end was cut by 3 bases, the J end by 5 bases, with 4 bases between. The CDR3 DNA is TGTGCCAGCAGTTTCGGGTATGGCTACACCTTC. Amino acid sequence: CASSFGYGYTF.

The rearrangement joins TRBV5-1 to TRBJ2-1; 14 nucleotides align to TRBD2. There are 21 residues in the CDR3. From germline, CDR1 is SGHRS and CDR2 YFSETQ. The V and J ends lost 4 bases and 4 bases, in that order; junction bases with no gene match: 19. The CDR3 DNA is TGCGCCAGCAGCGTCCTGGGACTAGCGGGAGTATCTGCGGGTACGTACAATGAGCAGTTCTTC. It encodes CASSVLGLAGVSAGTYNEQFF.

CDR3 protein: CASRTSGRVGEQFF. The CDR3, as DNA: TGTGCCAGTAGAACTAGCGGGAGAGTAGGGGAGCAGTTCTTC. This chain uses TRBV19 with TRBJ2-1, with 11 bases matching TRBD2. J gave up 10 bases and V 6 bases, and 8 bases lay outside the gene matches. The CDR3 length is 14 residues. Germline CDR1 LNHDA, CDR2 SQIVND (reference sequence).

The chain carries TRBV20-1 and TRBJ2-7; D is uncertain. V dropped 6 bases and J dropped 2 bases, with 8 bases sitting between them. CDR3 size: 11 residues. The germline CDR1 and CDR2 sequences are DFQATT and SNEGSKA (reference sequence). The DNA of the CDR3 is TGCAGTGCAGGCCAGGCCTACGAGCAGTACTTC. This encodes CSAGQAYEQYF.

Written as DNA, the CDR3 is TGTGCCAGCAGCTTCGGAGGGGTTGACGAGCAGTACTTC. This encodes CASSFGGVDEQYF. The J gene is TRBJ2-7, the V gene TRBV5-4; a possible D gene is TRBD2 (6 bases). Trimming cost V 2 bases and J 5 bases, with 11 bases left between them. The CDR3 covers 13 residues. Per germline, CDR1 SGHNT and CDR2 YYREEE (reference sequence).

The chain is built from TRBV6-1 and TRBJ1-6; the match to TRBD1 covers 8 bases. Germline V gene lookup returns CDR1 MNHNS and CDR2 SASEGT. The CDR3 spans 14 residues. With V trimmed by 1 base and J by 9 bases, 2 bases remained unmatched. CDR3 nucleotide sequence: TGTGCCAGCAGTGAAGGGACAGGGTTTTCACCCCTCCACTTT. Translation: CASSEGTGFSPLHF.